This T cell receptor beta chain appears in the sequencing data of a study of radiotherapy plus CTLA-4 blockade in lung cancer. Study information: Objective responses were documented in roughly 20% of patients, with disease control in just over 30%. Whole-study results and caveats: TCR clones originating in tumors grew in number in blood after radiotherapy plus ipilimumab.

Data came from immunoSEQ multiplex PCR; TCRdb stores just in-frame clones and leaves some out. The table lists some 77,000 clones, around 87% of them singletons. Focal radiation and CTLA-4 blockade (ipilimumab) were tested in chemo-refractory metastatic non-small-cell lung cancer patients. About this clone: Its antigen is not known.

The CDR3 runs to 14 residues. Germline V lookup: CDR1 MNHEY, CDR2 SMNVEV (reference sequence). The trim removed 0 bases at V and 6 bases at J, leaving 4 bases unmatched. The V and J genes are TRBV27 and TRBJ1-2, with 7 bases fitting TRBD1. The input for sequencing was peripheral blood, taken from a patient treated with radiotherapy plus ipilimumab. The clonotype originates from a human donor with non-small cell lung cancer who had a partial response to radiotherapy plus ipilimumab. CDR3 in DNA: TGTGCCAGCAGTTTATCACGAACAGGGGATGGCTACACCTTC. This codes for CASSLSRTGDGYTF.